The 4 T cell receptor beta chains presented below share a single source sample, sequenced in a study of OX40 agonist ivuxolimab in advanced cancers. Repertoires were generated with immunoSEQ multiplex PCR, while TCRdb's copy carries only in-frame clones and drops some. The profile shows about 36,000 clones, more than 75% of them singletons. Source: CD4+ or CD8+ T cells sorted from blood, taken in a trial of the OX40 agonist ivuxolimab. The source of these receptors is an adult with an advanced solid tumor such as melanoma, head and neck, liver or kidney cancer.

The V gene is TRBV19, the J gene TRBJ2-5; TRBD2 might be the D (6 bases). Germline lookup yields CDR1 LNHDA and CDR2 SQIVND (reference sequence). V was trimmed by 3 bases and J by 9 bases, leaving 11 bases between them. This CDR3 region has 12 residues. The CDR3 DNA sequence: TGTGCCAGTAGTATCCCCGGAGGGGCCCAGTACTTC. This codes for CASSIPGGAQYF. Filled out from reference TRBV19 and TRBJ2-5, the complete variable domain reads DGGITQSPKYLFRKEGQNVTLSCEQNLNHDAMYWYRQDPGQGLRLIYYSQIVNDFQKGDIAEGYSVSREKKESFPLTVTSAQKNPTAFYLCASSIPGGAQYFGPGTRLLVL.

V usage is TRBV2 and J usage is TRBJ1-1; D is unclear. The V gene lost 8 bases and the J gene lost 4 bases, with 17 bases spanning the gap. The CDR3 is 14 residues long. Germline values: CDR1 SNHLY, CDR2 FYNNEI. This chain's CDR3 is CASGEGGTVTEAFF. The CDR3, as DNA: TGTGCCAGCGGCGAGGGTGGTACGGTCACTGAAGCTTTCTTT.

The CDR3 DNA is TGCAGCGCCCTGGGACAGGTAAACGAGCAGTACGTC. Amino acids: CSALGQVNEQYV. The chain uses TRBV29-1 and TRBJ2-7; 8 nucleotides match TRBD1. The junction had 7 bases not matched to a gene; V was cut back by 7 bases and J by 5 bases. Germline V gene sequence: CDR1 SQVTM, CDR2 ANQGSEA. This CDR3 is 12 amino acids long.

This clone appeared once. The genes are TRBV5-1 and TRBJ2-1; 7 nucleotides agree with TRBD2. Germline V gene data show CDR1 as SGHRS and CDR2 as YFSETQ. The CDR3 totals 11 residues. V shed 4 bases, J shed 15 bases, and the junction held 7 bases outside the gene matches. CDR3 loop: CASSTSSGAFF. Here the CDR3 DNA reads TGCGCCAGCAGCACTTCGAGCGGGGCGTTCTTC.